One TCR beta chain is described in this entry. The sample belongs to a study of blood T cell repertoires in COVID-19. Study context: The United States, Italy and Spain were the sources of the acute and convalescent COVID-19 samples. T cells, B-cell-depleted T cells, or PBMCs supplied cDNA or gDNA.

The V gene's germline CDR1 is SGHVS and CDR2 FQNEAQ. V was shortened by 5 bases and J by 3 bases, with 17 bases between the two germline ends. The CDR3 consists of 15 residues. Per the study methods: Nucleated cell number was recorded as an estimate derived from reference gene primer amplification. Some clones are missing from TCRdb's copy, which holds only in-frame ones; the method was immunoSEQ multiplex PCR. D and trimming were read from the DNA, whereas the V and J calls and clone size are those reported in that table. The table lists some 100,000 clones, 86% of them singletons. This TCR came from a man in his fifties or sixties with acute or convalescent COVID-19. This chain joins TRBV7-8 and TRBJ2-7; D might be TRBD1 (8 bases). The source material was peripheral blood. The CDR3 DNA follows: TGTGCCAGCAGCCCAAGGACAGGGACTATCTACGAGCAGTACTTC. It specifies CASSPRTGTIYEQYF.